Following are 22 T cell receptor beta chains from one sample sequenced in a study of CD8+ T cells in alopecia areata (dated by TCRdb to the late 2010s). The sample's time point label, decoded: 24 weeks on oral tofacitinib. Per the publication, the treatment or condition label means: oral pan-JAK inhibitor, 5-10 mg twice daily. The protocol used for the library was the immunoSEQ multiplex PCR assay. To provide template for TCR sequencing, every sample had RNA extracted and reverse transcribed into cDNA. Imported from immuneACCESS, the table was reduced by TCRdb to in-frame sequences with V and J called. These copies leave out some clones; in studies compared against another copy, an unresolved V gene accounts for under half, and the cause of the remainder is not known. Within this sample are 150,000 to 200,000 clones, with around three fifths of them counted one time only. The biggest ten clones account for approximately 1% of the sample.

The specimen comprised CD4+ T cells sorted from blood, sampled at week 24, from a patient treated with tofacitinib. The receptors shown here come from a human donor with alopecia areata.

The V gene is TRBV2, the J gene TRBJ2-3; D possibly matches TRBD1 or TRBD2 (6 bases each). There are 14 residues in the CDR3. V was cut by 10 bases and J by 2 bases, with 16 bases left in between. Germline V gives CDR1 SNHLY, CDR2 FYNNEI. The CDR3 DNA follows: TGTGCCACCCCCACCGGGGGCCACACAGATACGCAGTATTTT. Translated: CATPTGGHTDTQYF.

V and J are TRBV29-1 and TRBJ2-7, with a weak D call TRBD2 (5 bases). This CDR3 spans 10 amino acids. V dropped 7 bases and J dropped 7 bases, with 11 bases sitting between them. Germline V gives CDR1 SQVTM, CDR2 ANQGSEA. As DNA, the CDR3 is TGCAGCGCGGGCTCGGGGGAGCAGTACTTC. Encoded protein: CSAGSGEQYF.

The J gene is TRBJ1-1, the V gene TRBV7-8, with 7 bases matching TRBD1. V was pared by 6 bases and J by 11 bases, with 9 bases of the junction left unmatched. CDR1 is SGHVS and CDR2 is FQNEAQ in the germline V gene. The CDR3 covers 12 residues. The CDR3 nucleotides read TGTGCCAGCAGACAGGGGACTACGGGGGCTTTCTTT. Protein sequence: CASRQGTTGAFF.

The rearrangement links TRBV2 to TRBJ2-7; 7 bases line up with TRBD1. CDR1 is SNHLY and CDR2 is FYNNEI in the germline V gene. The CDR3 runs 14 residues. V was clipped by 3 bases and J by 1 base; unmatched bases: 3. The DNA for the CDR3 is TGTGCCAGCAGTGAGGGACAGAGATCCTACGAGCAGTACTTC. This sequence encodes CASSEGQRSYEQYF.

In DNA, the CDR3 is TGTGCCAGCAGCTGGGACAGGGATCAGCCCCAGCATTTT. Protein: CASSWDRDQPQHF. The chain couples TRBV7-9 to TRBJ1-5; 9 bases agree with TRBD1. The germline gives CDR1 SEHNR, CDR2 FQNEAQ (reference sequence). This CDR3 is built from 13 residues. V lost 4 bases to trimming and J lost 5 bases; unmatched junction nucleotides: 0.

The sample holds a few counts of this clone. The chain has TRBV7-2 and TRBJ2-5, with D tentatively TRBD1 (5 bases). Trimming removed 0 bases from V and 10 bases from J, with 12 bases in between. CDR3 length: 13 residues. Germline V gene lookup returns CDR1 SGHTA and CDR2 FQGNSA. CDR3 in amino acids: CASSLAPGMDQYF. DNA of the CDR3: TGTGCCAGCAGCTTAGCGCCAGGGATGGACCAGTACTTC.

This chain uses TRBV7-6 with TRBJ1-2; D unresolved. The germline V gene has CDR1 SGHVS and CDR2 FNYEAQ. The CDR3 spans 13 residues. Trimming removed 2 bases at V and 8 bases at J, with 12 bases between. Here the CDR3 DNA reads TGTGCCAGCAGCTTAAGTAGTGGGTTGGGCTACACCTTC. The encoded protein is CASSLSSGLGYTF.

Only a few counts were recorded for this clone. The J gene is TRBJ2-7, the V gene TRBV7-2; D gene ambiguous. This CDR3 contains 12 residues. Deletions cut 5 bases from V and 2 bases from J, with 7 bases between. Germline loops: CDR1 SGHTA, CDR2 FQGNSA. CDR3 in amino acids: CASSPTAYEQYF. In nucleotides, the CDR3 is TGTGCCAGCAGCCCCACCGCCTACGAGCAGTACTTC.

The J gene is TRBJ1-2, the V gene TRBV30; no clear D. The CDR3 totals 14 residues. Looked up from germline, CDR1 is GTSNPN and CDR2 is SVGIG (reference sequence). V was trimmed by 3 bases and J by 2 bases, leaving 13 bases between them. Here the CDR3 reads CAWSITLGNYGYTF. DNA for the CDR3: TGTGCCTGGAGCATAACACTGGGGAACTATGGCTACACCTTC.

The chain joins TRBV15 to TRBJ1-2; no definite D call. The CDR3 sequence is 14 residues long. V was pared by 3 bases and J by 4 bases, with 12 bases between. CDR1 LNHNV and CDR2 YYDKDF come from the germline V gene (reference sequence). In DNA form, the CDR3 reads TGTGCCACCAGCAGGGAAACAGCTTCCTATGGCTACACCTTC. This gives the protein CATSRETASYGYTF.

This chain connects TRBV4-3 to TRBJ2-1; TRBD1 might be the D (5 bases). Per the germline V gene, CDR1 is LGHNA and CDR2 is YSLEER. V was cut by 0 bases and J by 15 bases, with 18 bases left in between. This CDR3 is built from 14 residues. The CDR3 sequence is CASSQDRSGKHSFF. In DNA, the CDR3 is TGCGCCAGCAGCCAAGATAGGTCAGGGAAGCATTCGTTCTTC.

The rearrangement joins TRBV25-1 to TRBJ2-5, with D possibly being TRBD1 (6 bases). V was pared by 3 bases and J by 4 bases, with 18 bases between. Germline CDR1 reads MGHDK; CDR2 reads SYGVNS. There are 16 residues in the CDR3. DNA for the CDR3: TGTGCCAGCAGTGATTCCGGGCCACAGGGCATAGAGACCCAGTACTTC. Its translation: CASSDSGPQGIETQYF.

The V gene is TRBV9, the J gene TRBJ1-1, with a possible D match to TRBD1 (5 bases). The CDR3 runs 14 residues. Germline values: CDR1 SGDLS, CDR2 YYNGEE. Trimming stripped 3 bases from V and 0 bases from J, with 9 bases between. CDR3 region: CASSAGMLNTEAFF. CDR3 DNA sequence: TGTGCCAGCAGCGCAGGGATGCTGAACACTGAAGCTTTCTTT.

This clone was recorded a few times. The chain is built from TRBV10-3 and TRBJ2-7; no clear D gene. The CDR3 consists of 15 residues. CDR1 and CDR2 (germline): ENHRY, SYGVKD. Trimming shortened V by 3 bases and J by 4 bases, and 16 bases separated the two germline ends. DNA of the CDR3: TGTGCCATCAGTGATCAGACCATACAAGCTTACGAGCAGTACTTC. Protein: CAISDQTIQAYEQYF.

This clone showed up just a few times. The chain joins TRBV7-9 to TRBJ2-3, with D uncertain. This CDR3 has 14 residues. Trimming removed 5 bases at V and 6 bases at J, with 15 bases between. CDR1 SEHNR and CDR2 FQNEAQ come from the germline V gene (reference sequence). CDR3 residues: CASSVGRYEDTQYF. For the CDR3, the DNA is TGTGCCAGCAGCGTCGGACGGTACGAGGATACGCAGTATTTT.

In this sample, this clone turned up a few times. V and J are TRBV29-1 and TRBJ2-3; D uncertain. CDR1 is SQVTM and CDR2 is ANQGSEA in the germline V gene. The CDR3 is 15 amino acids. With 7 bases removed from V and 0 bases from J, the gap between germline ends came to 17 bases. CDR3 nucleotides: TGCAGCGGACTTGGCCGCTCTGATAGCACAGATACGCAGTATTTT. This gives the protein CSGLGRSDSTDTQYF.

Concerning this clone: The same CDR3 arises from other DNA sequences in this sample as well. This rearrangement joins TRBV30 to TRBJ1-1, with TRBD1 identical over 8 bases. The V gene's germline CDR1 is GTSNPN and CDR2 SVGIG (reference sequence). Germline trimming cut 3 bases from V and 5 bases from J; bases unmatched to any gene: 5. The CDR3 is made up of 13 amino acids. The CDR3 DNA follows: TGTGCCTGGAGGGACAGGGCGGATACTGAAGCTTTCTTT. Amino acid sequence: CAWRDRADTEAFF.

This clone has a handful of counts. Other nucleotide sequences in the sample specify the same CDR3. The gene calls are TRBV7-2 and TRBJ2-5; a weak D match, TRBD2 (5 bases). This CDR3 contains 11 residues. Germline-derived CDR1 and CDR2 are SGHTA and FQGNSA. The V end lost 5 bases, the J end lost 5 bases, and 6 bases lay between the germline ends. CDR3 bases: TGTGCCAGCAGCCCGGGGGAGACCCAGTACTTC. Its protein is CASSPGETQYF.

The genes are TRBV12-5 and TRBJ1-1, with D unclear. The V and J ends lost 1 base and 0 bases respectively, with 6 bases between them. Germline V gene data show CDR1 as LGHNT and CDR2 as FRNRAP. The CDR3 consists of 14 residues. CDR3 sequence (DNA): TGTGCTAGTGGTTTGGGCAGTATGAACACTGAAGCTTTCTTT. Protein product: CASGLGSMNTEAFF.

The CDR3 region is CASSLGSGSWGNYEQYF. CDR3 DNA: TGCGCCAGCAGCCTAGGTTCGGGTTCCTGGGGCAACTACGAGCAGTACTTC. The rearrangement links TRBV5-1 to TRBJ2-7, with D tentatively TRBD1 (5 bases). With 4 bases removed from V and 3 bases from J, the gap between germline ends came to 23 bases. Germline V CDR1 and CDR2: SGHRS, YFSETQ. There are 17 residues in the CDR3.

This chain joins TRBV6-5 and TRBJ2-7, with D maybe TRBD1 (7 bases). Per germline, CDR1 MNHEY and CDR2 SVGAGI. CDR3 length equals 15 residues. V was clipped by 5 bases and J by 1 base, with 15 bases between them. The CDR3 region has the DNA TGTGCCAGCAGTACGAGACAGGGAGGTTCCTACGAGCAGTACTTC. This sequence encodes CASSTRQGGSYEQYF.

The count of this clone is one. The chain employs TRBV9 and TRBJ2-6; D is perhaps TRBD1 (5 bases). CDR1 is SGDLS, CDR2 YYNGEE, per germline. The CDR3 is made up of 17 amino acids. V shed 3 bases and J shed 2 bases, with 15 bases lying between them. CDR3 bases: TGTGCCAGCAGCGGTTCCCCGACAGTAGCTGGGGCCAACGTCCTGACTTTC. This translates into CASSGSPTVAGANVLTF. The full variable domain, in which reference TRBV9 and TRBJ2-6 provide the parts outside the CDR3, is DSGVTQTPKHLITATGQRVTLRCSPRSGDLSVYWYQQSLDQGLQFLIQYYNGEERAKGNILERFSAQQFPDLHSELNLSSLELGDSALYFCASSGSPTVAGANVLTFGAGSRLTVL.